The source of this T cell receptor (beta chain) is a study of cytomegalovirus exposure and HLA in healthy donors. Looked up from germline, CDR1 is MDHEN and CDR2 is SYDVKM. This CDR3 contains 13 residues. V was pared by 7 bases and J by 2 bases, with 12 bases between. The PCR made use of 60 Vbeta and 13 Jbeta primers. The protocol was immunoSEQ multiplex PCR, while the TCRdb copy is restricted to in-frame clones and leaves out a portion. Here the sample spans 65,000 to 70,000 clones, around 68% being singletons. The sequenced sample consisted of PBMCs. This TCR was sampled from a woman between 25 and 40 years old in good health and CMV-seronegative. The V gene is TRBV28, the J gene TRBJ2-7, with D possibly TRBD1 on 5 matching bases. CDR3: CASIRGATYEQYF. CDR3 coding DNA: TGTGCCAGCATAAGGGGCGCAACCTACGAGCAGTACTTC.